This T cell receptor (beta chain) was identified during a study of blood T cell repertoires in COVID-19. Study summary: Samples came from the United States, Italy and Spain, spanning acute and convalescent COVID-19. Sources were T cells, B-cell-depleted T cells, or PBMCs; the material itself was cDNA or gDNA.

In the original analysis: It was from reference gene primer amplification that nucleated cell counts were estimated. Measured with immunoSEQ multiplex PCR; TCRdb has only the in-frame clones, and not every one. That table is the source of V, J and clone size, and D and trimming were worked out from the DNA. The data hold around 50,000 clones, with roughly four fifths observed a single time. The V and J ends lost 5 bases and 7 bases respectively, with 17 bases between them. Germline V CDR1 and CDR2: MDHEN, SYDVKM. The CDR3 loop spans 14 amino acids. The origin of this receptor is a man aged 35 to 55 with acute or convalescent COVID-19. The specimen was peripheral blood. This rearrangement joins TRBV28 to TRBJ1-1; possibly TRBD1 for D (6 bases). CDR3 sequence: CASSQTGRGGEAFF. The CDR3 region has the DNA TGTGCCAGCAGTCAAACAGGGAGGGGTGGTGAAGCTTTCTTT.